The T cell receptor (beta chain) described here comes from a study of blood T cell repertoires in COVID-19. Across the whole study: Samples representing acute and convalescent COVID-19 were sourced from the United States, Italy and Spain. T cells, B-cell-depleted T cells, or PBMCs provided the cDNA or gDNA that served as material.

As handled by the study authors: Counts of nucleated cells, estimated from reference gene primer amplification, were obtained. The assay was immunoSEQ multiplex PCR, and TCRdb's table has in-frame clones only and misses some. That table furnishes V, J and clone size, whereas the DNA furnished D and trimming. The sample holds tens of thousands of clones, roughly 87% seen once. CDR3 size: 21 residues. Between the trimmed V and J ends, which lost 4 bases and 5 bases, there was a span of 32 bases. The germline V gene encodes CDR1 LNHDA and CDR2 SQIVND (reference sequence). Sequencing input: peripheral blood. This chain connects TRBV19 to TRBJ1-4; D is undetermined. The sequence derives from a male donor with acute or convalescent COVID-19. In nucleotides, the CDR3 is TGTGCCAGTAGTAAACCCCTCAGACATTTTGAGAGAACTAGTACGAATGAAAAACTGTTTTTT. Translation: CASSKPLRHFERTSTNEKLFF.